This TCR beta chain emerged from a study of T cells after posttransplantation cyclophosphamide. Study outcomes and limitations: Skin or GI-infiltrating T cells shared few TRB sequences with blood. TRB clonality was highly associated with recipient CMV seropositivity and reactivation. Donor-recipient repertoire similarity was low at 1-2 months, rising over year one.

The repertoire was sequenced with immunoSEQ multiplex PCR; TCRdb's copy has only in-frame clones and lacks some. In total the sample includes some 40,000 clones, none of them seen once. This clone was observed a handful of times. Antigen: not known. Trimming removed 9 bases from V and 2 bases from J; junction bases left unmatched: 13. Germline CDR1 and CDR2: LNHDA and SQIVND (reference sequence). CDR3 length: 16 amino acids. The chain couples TRBV19 to TRBJ2-3; TRBD2 agrees at 8 bases. What was sequenced was PBMCs. The receptor was isolated from a man aged 45 to 65 in good health, CMV-negative, and a related stem cell transplant donor. The CDR3 sequence: CASFGRASMPTDTQYF. For the CDR3, the DNA is TGTGCCAGCTTCGGGAGGGCTTCCATGCCCACAGATACGCAGTATTTT.